Each of the 31 T cell receptor beta chains below was sequenced from the same sample in a study of spatial heterogeneity in lung cancer. Whole-study results and caveats: Mutation tallies in tumors tracked expanded intratumoral alpha and beta TCR counts.

What these receptors recognize is not known. TCRdb passed the 5' RACE reads through MiXCR, listing each CDR3 protein once. The sample has around 5,200 distinct CDR3 sequences; 15% to 20% are singletons. Sample time point: sample taken at primary tumor resection. Sample: lung tumor tissue, taken at surgery. The receptors here all came from a male donor with early-stage non-small cell lung cancer.

This clonotype is termed medium-sized (0.01 to 0.1%). This sequence joins TRBV6-5 and TRBJ2-1; the match to TRBD2 covers 13 bases. Trimming cost V 6 bases and J 0 bases; bases outside gene matches: 11. The germline gives CDR1 MNHEY, CDR2 SVGAGI. The CDR3 is 19 residues long. This chain's CDR3 is CASSQMGLAGFSSYNEQFF. The CDR3 coding sequence is TGTGCCAGCAGCCAGATGGGACTAGCGGGATTCAGCTCCTACAATGAGCAGTTCTTC.

Concerning this clonotype itself: Possible read error: a much larger clone is one base away. The chain is built from TRBV9 and TRBJ2-3; D assignment may be TRBD1 or TRBD2 (5 bases each). CDR1 and CDR2 (germline): SGDLS, YYNGEE. This CDR3 comprises 15 residues. The CDR3 reads CASNVVPGLTDTQYF. CDR3 coding DNA: TGTGCCAGCAACGTAGTGCCGGGGCTCACAGATACGCAGTATTTT.

This clonotype rates as large. One junction end disagrees with the germline gene, perhaps due to a read error. V is TRBV9 and J is TRBJ2-2; 7 positions match TRBD1. This CDR3 contains 16 residues. CDR1 is SGDLS, CDR2 YYNGEE, per germline. In nucleotides, the CDR3 is TGTGCCTGCAGCGCAGGGGGTAACGCGAACACCGGGGAGCTGTTTTTT. As protein: CACSAGGNANTGELFF.

This clonotype rates as medium-sized. The rearrangement uses TRBV28 and TRBJ2-7, with D possibly being TRBD1 (5 bases). Trimming stripped 5 bases from V and 5 bases from J, with 13 bases between. The V gene's germline CDR1 is MDHEN and CDR2 SYDVKM. This CDR3 has 13 residues. The CDR3, as DNA: TGTGCCAGCAGTCCAGAAGGGGTCGACGAGCAGTACTTC. Its translation: CASSPEGVDEQYF. Filled out from reference TRBV28 and TRBJ2-7, the complete variable domain reads DVKVTQSSRYLVKRTGEKVFLECVQDMDHENMFWYRQDPGLGLRLIYFSYDVKMKEKGDIPEGYSVSREKKERFSLILESASTNQTSMYLCASSPEGVDEQYFGPGTRLTVT.

This clonotype is deemed medium-sized (0.01 to 0.1%). The rearrangement uses TRBV20-1 and TRBJ2-2; unclear D gene. The CDR3 sequence is 12 residues long. Germline V gene data show CDR1 as DFQATT and CDR2 as SNEGSKA (reference sequence). V lost 3 bases and J lost 1, with 3 bases in between. CDR3 DNA: TGCAGTGCTAGGGGGAACACCGGGGAGCTGTTTTTT. Encoded protein: CSARGNTGELFF.

V is TRBV6-6 and J is TRBJ2-7, with 9 bases aligning to TRBD2. Trimming took 6 bases from V and 1 from J; bases not matched to a gene: 7. CDR3 size: 15 residues. CDR1 is MNHNY, CDR2 SVGAGI, per germline (reference sequence). CDR3 region: CASSPSGGISYEQYF. The CDR3 nucleotides read TGTGCCAGCAGCCCCAGCGGGGGGATATCCTACGAGCAGTACTTC.

By sample share, this clonotype is medium-sized. V usage is TRBV7-6 and J usage is TRBJ2-5; D might be TRBD1 (7 bases). The CDR3 runs 13 residues. Trimming removed 5 bases at V and 4 bases at J, with 11 bases between. CDR1 is SGHVS, CDR2 FNYEAQ, per germline. CDR3 protein: CASSRGTAETQYF. The CDR3, as DNA: TGTGCCAGCAGCCGCGGGACAGCAGAGACCCAGTACTTC.

This clonotype was counted ten times or more. The chain employs TRBV7-9 and TRBJ1-1; D might be TRBD1 (6 bases). In germline, CDR1 is SEHNR, CDR2 FQNEAQ (reference sequence). V lost 4 bases and J 1 base, leaving 13 bases between the germline ends. This CDR3 is built from 15 residues. Here the CDR3 reads CASSSPGGQNTEAFF. CDR3 bases: TGTGCCAGCAGCTCCCCTGGGGGACAGAACACTGAAGCTTTCTTT.

This clonotype is judged medium-sized (0.01 to 0.1%). V gene TRBV29-1 combines with J gene TRBJ1-2; perhaps TRBD1 as D (5 bases). Trimming cost V 0 bases and J 8 bases, with 13 bases left between them. This CDR3 has 13 amino acids. The germline CDR1 and CDR2 sequences are SQVTM and ANQGSEA. CDR3 region: CSVEDVGTRGYTF. The CDR3 DNA reads TGCAGCGTTGAAGATGTAGGGACCCGGGGCTACACCTTC.

This clonotype qualifies as medium-sized. V usage is TRBV11-3 and J usage is TRBJ2-1, with 13 bases matching TRBD2. V lost 5 bases, J lost 5 bases, and 6 bases stayed unmatched. The CDR3 contains 16 residues. Germline V lookup: CDR1 SGHNT, CDR2 YENEEA. In nucleotides, the CDR3 is TGTGCCAGCAGCCGCGTCGGGACTAGCGGGGACAATGAGCAGTTCTTC. Amino acids: CASSRVGTSGDNEQFF. The full variable domain, in which reference TRBV11-3 and TRBJ2-1 provide the parts outside the CDR3, is EAGVVQSPRYKIIEKKQPVAFWCNPISGHNTLYWYLQNLGQGPELLIRYENEEAVDDSQLPKDRFSAERLKGVDSTLKIQPAELGDSAVYLCASSRVGTSGDNEQFFGPGTRLTVL.

By sample fraction, this clonotype is medium-sized (0.01 to 0.1%). The rearrangement uses TRBV12-3 or TRBV12-4 and TRBJ1-1, with D possibly TRBD1 on 5 matching bases. Trimming took off 6 bases at V and 0 bases at J, with 8 bases between the two ends. This CDR3 is built from 13 residues. The CDR3 nucleotides read TGTGCCAGCAGCGGACATATGAACACTGAAGCTTTCTTT. Its protein is CASSGHMNTEAFF.

V usage is TRBV7-9 and J usage is TRBJ2-7; TRBD2 matches at 13 bases. Germline CDR1 reads SEHNR; CDR2 reads FQNEAQ (reference sequence). V was pared by 4 bases and J by 2 bases, with 5 bases of the junction left unmatched. The CDR3 is 16 residues long. CDR3 residues: CASSSAGLAGTYEQYF. CDR3 nucleotides: TGTGCCAGCAGCTCGGCGGGACTAGCGGGGACCTACGAGCAGTACTTC.

This clonotype has more than one count but fewer than ten. The genes are TRBV20-1 and TRBJ2-7; 9 bases align to TRBD1. The CDR3 runs to 17 residues. V was clipped by 0 bases and J by 6 bases; unmatched bases: 15. Germline CDR1 is DFQATT and CDR2 is SNEGSKA (reference sequence). As DNA, the CDR3 is TGCAGTGCTAGAGATTTCGGACAGGGGCCCTCTCTAGGCGAGCAGTACTTC. Translated: CSARDFGQGPSLGEQYF.

This clonotype is classed as medium-sized (0.01 to 0.1%). The chain uses TRBV12-3 or TRBV12-4 and TRBJ1-5, with D uncertain. The CDR3 is made up of 13 amino acids. Trimming stripped 5 bases from V and 8 bases from J, with 13 bases between. The CDR3 DNA reads as TGTGCCAGCAGTCCAACGGGGTTTGAGCCCCAGCATTTT. Translating it yields CASSPTGFEPQHF.

This clonotype showed up many times. The chain couples TRBV5-1 to TRBJ1-3, with unresolved D. The CDR3 has 16 amino acids. Germline CDR1 reads SGHRS; CDR2 reads YFSETQ. The ends were cut back, 4 bases at V and 0 bases at J, with 14 bases in the middle. This CDR3 is CASSRGGSSSGNTIYF. The CDR3 coding sequence is TGCGCCAGCAGCCGGGGTGGCTCAAGCTCTGGAAACACCATATATTTT.

This clonotype is deemed large. The chain joins TRBV12-3 or TRBV12-4 to TRBJ2-1; 11 bases fit TRBD2. The CDR3 sequence is 15 residues long. The V and J ends lost 5 bases and 4 bases, in that order; junction bases with no gene match: 4. The CDR3 sequence: CASSGTSGPYNEQFF. The DNA for the CDR3 is TGTGCCAGCAGTGGGACTAGCGGACCTTACAATGAGCAGTTCTTC.

This clonotype is medium-sized. The CDR3 sequence: CASSVADTQYF. The DNA of the CDR3 is TGTGCCAGCAGCGTCGCAGATACGCAGTATTTT. This chain joins TRBV9 and TRBJ2-3; no reliable D call. The CDR3 sequence is 11 residues long. V lost 2 bases and J 4 bases, leaving 2 bases between the germline ends. Germline V gene lookup returns CDR1 SGDLS and CDR2 YYNGEE.

Judged by abundance, this clonotype is medium-sized (0.01 to 0.1%). The V gene is TRBV4-2, the J gene TRBJ2-5; the D is unclear. In germline, CDR1 is LGHNA, CDR2 YNFKEQ. CDR3 length: 16 residues. The V end lost 0 bases, the J end lost 1 base, and 12 bases lay between the germline ends. The CDR3 sequence: CASSQDGGRSQETQYF. CDR3 DNA sequence: TGTGCCAGCAGCCAAGATGGCGGCAGGAGCCAAGAGACCCAGTACTTC.

This clonotype is deemed medium-sized (0.01 to 0.1%). The chain is built from TRBV28 and TRBJ2-7; 11 bases align to TRBD1. The CDR3 consists of 15 residues. Germline values: CDR1 MDHEN, CDR2 SYDVKM. V gave up 5 bases and J gave up 3 bases; unmatched junction bases: 6. The DNA of the CDR3 is TGTGCCAGCAGTCCTTCCGGGACAGGGGGCTACGAGCAGTACTTC. Its protein is CASSPSGTGGYEQYF.

Ten or more counts support this clonotype. In DNA form, the CDR3 reads TGTGCCAGCTCACCGACAGGGGGTGTCGAGCAGTACTTC. It encodes CASSPTGGVEQYF. The rearrangement uses TRBV18 and TRBJ2-7, with TRBD1 identical over 9 bases. This CDR3 is built from 13 residues. The V segment lost 3 bases and the J segment 6 bases; nucleotides outside the gene matches: 3. The germline V gene encodes CDR1 KGHSH and CDR2 LQKENI.

Ten or more counts support this clonotype. This sequence joins TRBV7-8 and TRBJ1-4; no firm D call. The length of the CDR3 is 16 residues. CDR1 SGHVS and CDR2 FQNEAQ come from the germline V gene. Trimming removed 6 bases from V and 5 bases from J, with 19 bases in between. CDR3 sequence reads: CASSRNARGGNEKLFF. Written as DNA, the CDR3 is TGTGCCAGCAGTAGAAACGCGAGAGGTGGAAATGAAAAACTGTTTTTT.

By its share, this clonotype is medium-sized. This rearrangement joins TRBV7-3 to TRBJ2-2; D remains ambiguous. The V end lost 2 bases, the J end lost 6 bases, and 7 bases lay between the germline ends. The CDR3 extends over 13 amino acids. Per the germline V gene, CDR1 is SGHTA and CDR2 is FQGTGA. The CDR3 is CASSLSLSGELFF. CDR3 bases: TGTGCCAGCAGCTTATCACTTTCCGGGGAGCTGTTTTTT.

This clonotype is labeled as medium-sized (0.01 to 0.1%). The chain recombines TRBV7-9 with TRBJ1-1; a possible D gene is TRBD1 (5 bases). The CDR3 length is 12 residues. Trimming stripped 5 bases from V and 11 bases from J, with 15 bases between. The V gene's germline CDR1 is SEHNR and CDR2 FQNEAQ (reference sequence). The CDR3 region has the DNA TGTGCCAGCAGCCGAGGGGAGCTAAACGCTTTCTTT. This gives the protein CASSRGELNAFF. The entire variable domain, with the rest obtained from reference TRBV7-9 and TRBJ1-1, is as follows: DTGVSQNPRHKITKRGQNVTFRCDPISEHNRLYWYRQTLGQGPEFLTYFQNEAQLEKSRLLSDRFSAERPKGSFSTLEIQRTEQGDSAMYLCASSRGELNAFFGQGTRLTVV.

This clonotype is medium-sized. This sequence joins TRBV18 and TRBJ1-1; maybe TRBD1 (5 bases). Germline CDR1 is KGHSH and CDR2 is LQKENI. This CDR3 has 16 residues. Trimming took off 2 bases at V and 2 bases at J, with 15 bases between the two ends. For the CDR3, the DNA is TGTGCCAGCTCACCAACGAGCGGGACGGGAAACACTGAAGCTTTCTTT. Residues: CASSPTSGTGNTEAFF.

J is TRBJ2-5 and V is TRBV20-1; perhaps TRBD2 as D (7 bases). V dropped 0 bases and J dropped 5 bases, with 16 bases sitting between them. CDR3 length equals 15 residues. Germline-derived CDR1 and CDR2 are DFQATT and SNEGSKA (reference sequence). CDR3 loop: CSARDLGGRRETQYF. In DNA, the CDR3 is TGCAGTGCTAGAGATCTGGGGGGGCGCCGGGAGACCCAGTACTTC.

At least ten counts were recorded for this clonotype. The chain combines TRBV7-2 with TRBJ1-4; D call uncertain. The CDR3 runs 16 residues. Looked up from germline, CDR1 is SGHTA and CDR2 is FQGNSA. V lost 1 base to trimming and J lost 8 bases, with 17 bases between them. CDR3 region: CASSLGGGREGEKLFF. CDR3 bases: TGTGCCAGCAGCTTAGGAGGTGGGAGGGAGGGAGAAAAACTGTTTTTT.

This clonotype was seen many times. The chain couples TRBV4-3 to TRBJ2-2; 9 bases are a match to TRBD2. With V trimmed by 0 bases and J by 4 bases, 3 bases remained unmatched. This CDR3 has 16 amino acids. Per the germline V gene, CDR1 is LGHNA and CDR2 is YSLEER. The CDR3 DNA sequence: TGCGCCAGCAGCCAAGATCAAGCGGGGGGCACCGGGGAGCTGTTTTTT. Its translation: CASSQDQAGGTGELFF.

This clonotype is medium-sized (0.01 to 0.1%) in the sample. The chain joins TRBV6-1 to TRBJ2-2; 9 bases match TRBD2. Losses at the gene ends were 6 bases for V and 13 bases for J; bases not matched to a gene: 18. This CDR3 is 16 amino acids long. The germline CDR1 and CDR2 sequences are MNHNS and SASEGT. CDR3 amino acids: CASREPPSGAGGRLFF. In nucleotides, the CDR3 is TGTGCCAGCAGGGAGCCACCTAGCGGGGCCGGGGGGCGGCTGTTTTTT.

This clonotype came up many times. The chain combines TRBV7-2 with TRBJ2-7, with 7 bases fitting TRBD2. Per the germline V gene, CDR1 is SGHTA and CDR2 is FQGNSA. Trimming removed 1 base from V and 0 bases from J; junction bases left unmatched: 3. The CDR3 has 15 residues. This chain's CDR3 is CASSLGLAASYEQYF. The CDR3 nucleotides are TGTGCCAGCAGCTTAGGCCTAGCGGCCTCCTACGAGCAGTACTTC.

By share of the sample, this clonotype is medium-sized. The V gene is TRBV5-1, the J gene TRBJ1-1; the D is unclear. The germline V gene encodes CDR1 SGHRS and CDR2 YFSETQ. The CDR3 totals 14 residues. The germline V and J ends were trimmed by 0 bases and 1 base, with 7 bases remaining between them. CDR3 bases: TGCGCCAGCAGCTTGGACAGCGCGAACACTGAAGCTTTCTTT. This encodes CASSLDSANTEAFF.

This clonotype is medium-sized within its sample. The chain recombines TRBV4-2 with TRBJ2-5; 7 bases fit TRBD2. V lost 0 bases to trimming and J lost 4 bases; unmatched junction nucleotides: 5. CDR1 LGHNA and CDR2 YNFKEQ come from the germline V gene. This CDR3 is 15 amino acids long. The CDR3: CASSQELGRVETQYF. The DNA for the CDR3 is TGTGCCAGCAGCCAAGAACTGGGGAGGGTAGAGACCCAGTACTTC.